This entry concerns a single T cell receptor (beta chain). Germline loops: CDR1 SGHRS, CDR2 YFSETQ. This CDR3 comprises 12 residues. Trimming took off 6 bases at V and 3 bases at J, with 9 bases between the two ends. This specimen comes from a study of blood T cells in healthy people across ages. Through a sample-barcoded 5' primer and a J-beta primer mix, a second PCR was run for roughly 7 to 11 cycles. One entry per CDR3 protein, called by TCRdb with MiXCR from the 5' RACE reads. The table has roughly 800,000 distinct CDR3 sequences, 58% seen once. The sample comprised blood. The chain has TRBV5-1 and TRBJ1-1, with unresolved D. The clonotype was recovered from a man aged 30 to 39 in good health. CDR3 residues: CASKGGDTEAFF. The CDR3 DNA follows: TGCGCCAGCAAAGGTGGGGACACTGAAGCTTTCTTT.